The clone carrying this T cell receptor beta chain was recorded at least ten times. No antigen is known for it. In TCRdb, the RT-PCR reads were re-called with MiXCR into one record per CDR3 protein. The sample holds 200,000 to 300,000 distinct CDR3 sequences, more than 10% seen once. This CDR3 contains 14 residues. Trimming left V 5 bases short and J 8 bases short, with 15 bases between. The data originate from a study of response to subunit inactivated influenza vaccine. General study findings and limits: Each seasonal influenza vaccination recruits few new T cells, the authors suggested.

The chain has TRBV12-3 or TRBV12-4 and TRBJ1-4, with a tentative D call TRBD1 (5 bases). Source: non-naive T cells sorted from PBMCs, taken 14 days before vaccination. This sequence originates from a man aged 50-59 years who received an inactivated influenza vaccine. The CDR3 nucleotides read TGTGCCAGCAGTCCCGTCGGGGGTGGAGAAAAACTGTTTTTT. This sequence encodes CASSPVGGGEKLFF.